This T cell receptor (beta chain) was profiled in a study of T-cell reconstitution after alpha-beta-depleted transplantation in children. Preparation of the TCRbeta library used unique molecular identifiers. TCRdb independently ran MiXCR on the PCR reads; one entry per CDR3 protein. Seen here are 700,000 or so distinct CDR3 sequences, over 10% observed once, and the top ten hold 0.79%. Study-wide points: Newly produced T cells mostly provided counts and TCRbeta diversity after one year, as hyperexpanded clones declined. For some patients, TCRbeta diversity was high at day 60 because of recipient T cells and thymic progenitors that survived. Reportedly, roughly two months post-transplant, alpha-beta T cells arose from several hundred expanded graft clones.

Points on this clonotype: Its antigen is as yet unknown.

The CDR3 runs 16 residues. Unmatched junction bases numbered 13, after V lost 4 bases and J lost 7 bases. The V gene's germline CDR1 is SGHRS and CDR2 YFSETQ. The TCR was taken from a girl aged 2 to 9 with congenital amegakaryocytic thrombocytopenia, due to receive a stem cell transplant. The chain uses TRBV5-1 and TRBJ1-1, with 10 bases lining up with TRBD1. This specimen consisted of PBMCs, obtained before TCRalphabeta/CD19-depleted stem cell transplant. In nucleotides, the CDR3 is TGCGCCAGCAGCCCCCCCTCGACAGGGGGCTTTAGTGAAGCTTTCTTT. Its protein is CASSPPSTGGFSEAFF.